The T cell receptor beta chain under discussion was sequenced for a study of control samples from healthy donors and cancer patients. This CDR3 has 15 amino acids. V shed 6 bases, J shed 6 bases, and the junction held 13 bases outside the gene matches. Germline CDR1 is WSHSY and CDR2 is SAAADI. TCRdb's table, derived via immunoSEQ multiplex PCR, lists solely in-frame clones and lacks some. The table includes 85,000 to 120,000 clones, 90% to 95% detected once. The material sequenced was blood. The clonotype was recovered from a woman aged 18-35 years in good health. The V call is TRBV10-2, the J call TRBJ2-5, with 7 nucleotides matching TRBD2. The CDR3 is CASSGAGEGSQTQYF. The DNA of the CDR3 is TGCGCCAGCAGCGGGGCGGGAGAGGGGAGCCAGACCCAGTACTTC.